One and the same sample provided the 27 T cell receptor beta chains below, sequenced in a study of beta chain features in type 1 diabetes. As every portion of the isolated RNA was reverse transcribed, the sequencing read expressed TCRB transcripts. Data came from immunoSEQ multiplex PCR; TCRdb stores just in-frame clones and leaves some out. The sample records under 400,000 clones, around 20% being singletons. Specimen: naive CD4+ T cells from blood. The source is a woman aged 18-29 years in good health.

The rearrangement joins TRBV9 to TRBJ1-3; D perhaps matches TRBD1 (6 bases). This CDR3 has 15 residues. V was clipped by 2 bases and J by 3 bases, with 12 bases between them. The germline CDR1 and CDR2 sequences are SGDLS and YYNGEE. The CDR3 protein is CASSVLGAIGNTIYF. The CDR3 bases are TGTGCCAGCAGCGTTCTGGGGGCAATTGGAAACACCATATATTTT.

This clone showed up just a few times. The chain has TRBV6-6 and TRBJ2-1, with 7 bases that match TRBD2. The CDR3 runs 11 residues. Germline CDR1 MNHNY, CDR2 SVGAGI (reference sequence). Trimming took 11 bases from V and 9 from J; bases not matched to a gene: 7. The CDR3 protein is CAGSSGREQFF. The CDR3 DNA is TGTGCCGGATCTAGCGGTCGTGAGCAGTTCTTC.

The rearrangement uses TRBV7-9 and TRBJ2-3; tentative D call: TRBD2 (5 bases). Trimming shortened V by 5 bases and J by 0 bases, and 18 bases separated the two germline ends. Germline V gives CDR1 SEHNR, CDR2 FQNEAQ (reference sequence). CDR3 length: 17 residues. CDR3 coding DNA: TGTGCCAGCAGCCAGTCCAAGCTAGCCGTTAGCACAGATACGCAGTATTTT. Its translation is CASSQSKLAVSTDTQYF.

CDR3 sequence reads: CASSVKTYEQYF. CDR3 coding DNA: TGTGCCAGCAGTGTGAAAACATACGAGCAGTACTTC. The chain links TRBV6-1 to TRBJ2-7; no clear D gene. CDR3 size: 12 residues. Germline V gene lookup returns CDR1 MNHNS and CDR2 SASEGT. The V end was cut by 4 bases, the J end by 4 bases, with 8 bases between.

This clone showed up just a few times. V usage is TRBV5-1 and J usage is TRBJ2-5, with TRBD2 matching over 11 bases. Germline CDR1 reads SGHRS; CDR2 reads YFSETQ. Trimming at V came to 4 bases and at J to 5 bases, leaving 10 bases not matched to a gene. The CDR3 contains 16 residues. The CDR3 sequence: CASSQRTSGFGETQYF. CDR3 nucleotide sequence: TGCGCCAGCAGCCAACGGACTAGCGGGTTTGGGGAGACCCAGTACTTC.

This chain's CDR3 is CASSSYGGNTIYF. CDR3 bases: TGTGCCAGCAGTTCCTATGGTGGAAACACCATATATTTT. The rearrangement links TRBV27 to TRBJ1-3; D not resolved. The germline V gene encodes CDR1 MNHEY and CDR2 SMNVEV (reference sequence). V was trimmed by 4 bases and J by 3 bases, leaving 7 bases between them. CDR3 length: 13 amino acids.

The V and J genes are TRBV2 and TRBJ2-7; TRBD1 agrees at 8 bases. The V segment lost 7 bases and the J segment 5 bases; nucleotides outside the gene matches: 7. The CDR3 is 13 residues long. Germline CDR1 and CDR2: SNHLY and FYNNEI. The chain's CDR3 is CASKSQGANEQYF. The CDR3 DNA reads TGTGCCAGCAAGTCCCAGGGGGCCAACGAGCAGTACTTC. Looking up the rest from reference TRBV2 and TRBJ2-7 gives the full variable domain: EPEVTQTPSHQVTQMGQEVILRCVPISNHLYFYWYRQILGQKVEFLVSFYNNEISEKSEIFDDQFSVERPDGSNFTLKIRSTKLEDSAMYFCASKSQGANEQYFGPGTRLTVT.

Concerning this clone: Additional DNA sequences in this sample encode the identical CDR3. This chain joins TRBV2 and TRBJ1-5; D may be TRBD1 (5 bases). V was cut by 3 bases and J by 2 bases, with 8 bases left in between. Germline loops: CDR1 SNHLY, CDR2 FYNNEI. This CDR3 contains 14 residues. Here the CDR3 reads CASSDRVGNQPQHF. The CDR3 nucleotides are TGTGCCAGCAGTGACAGGGTGGGCAATCAGCCCCAGCATTTT.

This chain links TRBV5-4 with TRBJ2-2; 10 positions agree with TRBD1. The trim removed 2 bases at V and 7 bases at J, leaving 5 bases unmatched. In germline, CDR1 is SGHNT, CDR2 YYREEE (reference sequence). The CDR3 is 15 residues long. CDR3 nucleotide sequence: TGTGCCAGCAGCTTCCGACAGGGGGCTGGCGGGGAGCTGTTTTTT. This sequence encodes CASSFRQGAGGELFF.

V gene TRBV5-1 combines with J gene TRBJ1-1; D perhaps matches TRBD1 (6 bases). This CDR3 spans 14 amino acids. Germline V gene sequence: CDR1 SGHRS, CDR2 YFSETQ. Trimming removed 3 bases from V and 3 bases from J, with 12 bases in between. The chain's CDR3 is CASSSAGVHTEAFF. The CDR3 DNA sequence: TGCGCCAGCAGCTCTGCAGGGGTTCACACTGAAGCTTTCTTT. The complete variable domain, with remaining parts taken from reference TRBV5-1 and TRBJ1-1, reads KAGVTQTPRYLIKTRGQQVTLSCSPISGHRSVSWYQQTPGQGLQFLFEYFSETQRNKGNFPGRFSGRQFSNSRSEMNVSTLELGDSALYLCASSSAGVHTEAFFGQGTRLTVV.

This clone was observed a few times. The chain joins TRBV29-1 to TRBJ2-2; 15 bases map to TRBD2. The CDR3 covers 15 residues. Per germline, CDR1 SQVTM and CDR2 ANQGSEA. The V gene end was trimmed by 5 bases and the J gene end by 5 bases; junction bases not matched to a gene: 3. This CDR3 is CSVPGLAGGTGELFF. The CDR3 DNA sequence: TGCAGCGTTCCCGGACTAGCGGGAGGGACCGGGGAGCTGTTTTTT.

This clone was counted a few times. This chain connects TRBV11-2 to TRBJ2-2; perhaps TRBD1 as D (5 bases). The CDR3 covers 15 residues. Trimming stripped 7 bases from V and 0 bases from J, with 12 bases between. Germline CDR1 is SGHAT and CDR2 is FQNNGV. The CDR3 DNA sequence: TGTGCCAGCATCCGGACAACCGCGAACACCGGGGAGCTGTTTTTT. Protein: CASIRTTANTGELFF.

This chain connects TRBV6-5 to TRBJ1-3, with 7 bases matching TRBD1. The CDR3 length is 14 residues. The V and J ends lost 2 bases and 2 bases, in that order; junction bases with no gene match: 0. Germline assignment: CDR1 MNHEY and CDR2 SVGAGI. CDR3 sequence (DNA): TGTGCCAGCAGTTACGGACAGGCTGGAAACACCATATATTTT. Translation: CASSYGQAGNTIYF.

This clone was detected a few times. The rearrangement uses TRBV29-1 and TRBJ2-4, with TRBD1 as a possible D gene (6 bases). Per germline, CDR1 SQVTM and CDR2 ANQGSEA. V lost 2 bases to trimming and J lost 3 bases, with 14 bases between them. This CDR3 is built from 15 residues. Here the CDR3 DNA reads TGCAGCGTTGAACCGGACAGCGGTAACAAAAACATTCAGTACTTC. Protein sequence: CSVEPDSGNKNIQYF.

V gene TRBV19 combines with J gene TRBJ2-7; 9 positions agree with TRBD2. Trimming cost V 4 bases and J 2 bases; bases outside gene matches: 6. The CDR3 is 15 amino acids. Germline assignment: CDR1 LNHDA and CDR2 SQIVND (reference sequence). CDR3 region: CASSTPSGTTYEQYF. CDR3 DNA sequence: TGTGCCAGTAGTACCCCTAGCGGGACAACCTACGAGCAGTACTTC.

The CDR3 reads CASSQDLAGYNEQFF. CDR3 DNA: TGCGCCAGCAGCCAAGATTTGGCAGGTTACAATGAGCAGTTCTTC. J is TRBJ2-1 and V is TRBV4-1; no reliable D call. This CDR3 spans 15 amino acids. Germline V lookup: CDR1 MGHRA, CDR2 YSYEKL. V was pared by 0 bases and J by 4 bases, with 10 bases between.

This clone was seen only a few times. CDR3 in amino acids: CASSLVRVSLVGNQPQHF. The CDR3 DNA reads TGTGCCAGCAGCTTAGTGAGAGTCTCCCTGGTTGGCAATCAGCCCCAGCATTTT. The chain links TRBV7-9 to TRBJ1-5, with D unresolved. Germline V gives CDR1 SEHNR, CDR2 FQNEAQ (reference sequence). Trimming left V 1 base short and J 2 bases short, with 18 bases between. CDR3 length: 18 amino acids.

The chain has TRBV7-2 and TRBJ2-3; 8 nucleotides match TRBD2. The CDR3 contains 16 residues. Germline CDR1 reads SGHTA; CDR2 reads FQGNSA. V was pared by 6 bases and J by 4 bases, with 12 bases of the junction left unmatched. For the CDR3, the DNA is TGTGCCAGCAGTCGAAGGCTTAGCGGGAATTCAGATACGCAGTATTTT. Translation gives CASSRRLSGNSDTQYF.

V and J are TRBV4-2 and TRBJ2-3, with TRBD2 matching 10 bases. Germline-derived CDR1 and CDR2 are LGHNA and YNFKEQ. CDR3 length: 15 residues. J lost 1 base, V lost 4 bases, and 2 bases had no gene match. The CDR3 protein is CASSPGLAGTDTQYF. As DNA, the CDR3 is TGTGCCAGCAGCCCCGGACTAGCGGGCACAGATACGCAGTATTTT.

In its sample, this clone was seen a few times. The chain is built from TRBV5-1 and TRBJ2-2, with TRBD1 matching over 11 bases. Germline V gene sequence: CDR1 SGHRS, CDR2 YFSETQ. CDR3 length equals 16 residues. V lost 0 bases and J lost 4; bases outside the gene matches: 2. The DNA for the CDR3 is TGCGCCAGCAGCTTGGAGGGACAGGGGGTCACCGGGGAGCTGTTTTTT. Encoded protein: CASSLEGQGVTGELFF.

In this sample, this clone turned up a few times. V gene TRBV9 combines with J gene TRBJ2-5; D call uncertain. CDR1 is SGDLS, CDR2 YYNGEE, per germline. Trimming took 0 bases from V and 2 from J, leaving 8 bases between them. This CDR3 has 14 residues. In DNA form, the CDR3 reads TGTGCCAGCAGCGTAGTGGCGGAACAAGAGACCCAGTACTTC. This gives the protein CASSVVAEQETQYF.

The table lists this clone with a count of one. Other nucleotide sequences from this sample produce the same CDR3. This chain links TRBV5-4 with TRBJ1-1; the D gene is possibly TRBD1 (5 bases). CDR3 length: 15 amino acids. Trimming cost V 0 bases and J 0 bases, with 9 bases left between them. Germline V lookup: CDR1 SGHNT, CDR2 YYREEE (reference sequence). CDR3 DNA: TGTGCCAGCAGCTTGGCGGGGGGTGTGAACACTGAAGCTTTCTTT. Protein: CASSLAGGVNTEAFF.

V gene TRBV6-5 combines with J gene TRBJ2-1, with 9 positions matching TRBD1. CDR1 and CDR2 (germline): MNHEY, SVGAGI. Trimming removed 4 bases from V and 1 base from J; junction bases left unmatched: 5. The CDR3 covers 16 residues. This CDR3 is CASSLQGAPSYNEQFF. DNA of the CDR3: TGTGCCAGCAGTTTACAGGGGGCACCTTCCTACAATGAGCAGTTCTTC.

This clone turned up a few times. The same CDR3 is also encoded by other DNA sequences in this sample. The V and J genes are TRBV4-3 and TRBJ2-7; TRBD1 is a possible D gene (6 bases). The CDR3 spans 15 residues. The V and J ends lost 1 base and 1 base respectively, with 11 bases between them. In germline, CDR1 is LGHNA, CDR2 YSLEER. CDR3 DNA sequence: TGCGCCAGCAGCCAAGGGTCAGGGGCGTCCTACGAGCAGTACTTC. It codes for CASSQGSGASYEQYF.

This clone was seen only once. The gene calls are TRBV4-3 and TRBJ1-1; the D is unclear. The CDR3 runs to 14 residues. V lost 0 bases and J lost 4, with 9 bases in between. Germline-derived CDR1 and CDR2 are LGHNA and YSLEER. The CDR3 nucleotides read TGCGCCAGCAGCCAAGAGGATGGCGGCACTGAAGCTTTCTTT. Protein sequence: CASSQEDGGTEAFF.

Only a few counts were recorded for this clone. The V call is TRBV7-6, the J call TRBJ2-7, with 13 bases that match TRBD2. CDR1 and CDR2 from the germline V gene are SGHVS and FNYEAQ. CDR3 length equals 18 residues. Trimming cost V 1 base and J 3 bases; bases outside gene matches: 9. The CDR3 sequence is CASSLGTSGSLEVYEQYF. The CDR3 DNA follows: TGTGCCAGCAGCTTAGGGACTAGCGGGAGCCTAGAGGTCTACGAGCAGTACTTC.

The CDR3 coding sequence is TGTGCCAGCTCCGGGACAGGCCATAGCAATCAGCCCCAGCATTTT. Its protein is CASSGTGHSNQPQHF. J is TRBJ1-5 and V is TRBV18; 8 bases align to TRBD1. This CDR3 contains 15 residues. The germline CDR1 and CDR2 sequences are KGHSH and LQKENI. Trimming removed 6 bases from V and 0 bases from J; junction bases left unmatched: 4.